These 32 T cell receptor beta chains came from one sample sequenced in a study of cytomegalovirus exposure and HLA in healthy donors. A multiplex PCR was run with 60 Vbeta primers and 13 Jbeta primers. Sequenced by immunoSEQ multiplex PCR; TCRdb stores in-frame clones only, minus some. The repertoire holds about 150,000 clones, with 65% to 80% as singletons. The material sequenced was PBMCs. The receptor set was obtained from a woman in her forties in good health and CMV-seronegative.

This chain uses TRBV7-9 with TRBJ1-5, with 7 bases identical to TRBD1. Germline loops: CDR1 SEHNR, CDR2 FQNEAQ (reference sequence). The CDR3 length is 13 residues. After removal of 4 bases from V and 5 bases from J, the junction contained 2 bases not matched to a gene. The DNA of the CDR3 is TGTGCCAGCAGCTCCGACAGGGATCAGCCCCAGCATTTT. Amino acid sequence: CASSSDRDQPQHF.

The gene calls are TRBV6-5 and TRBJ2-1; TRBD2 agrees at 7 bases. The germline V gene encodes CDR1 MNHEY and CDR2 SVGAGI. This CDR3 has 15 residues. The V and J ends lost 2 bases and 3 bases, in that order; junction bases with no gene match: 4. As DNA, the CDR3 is TGTGCCAGCAGTTACGGCGGGAGAATCTACAATGAGCAGTTCTTC. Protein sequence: CASSYGGRIYNEQFF.

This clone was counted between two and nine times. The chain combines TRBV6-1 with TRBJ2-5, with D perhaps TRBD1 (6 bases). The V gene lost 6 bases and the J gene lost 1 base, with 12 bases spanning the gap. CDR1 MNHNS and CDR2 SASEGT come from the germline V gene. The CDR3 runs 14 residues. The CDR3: CASRRTATQETQYF. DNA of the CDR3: TGTGCCAGCAGGCGGACAGCGACCCAAGAGACCCAGTACTTC.

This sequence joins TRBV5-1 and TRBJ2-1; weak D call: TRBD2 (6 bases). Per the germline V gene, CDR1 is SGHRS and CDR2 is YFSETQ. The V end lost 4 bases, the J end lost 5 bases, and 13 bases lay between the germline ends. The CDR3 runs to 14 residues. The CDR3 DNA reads TGCGCCAGCAGCCCCGGAGGGCCCAACAATGAGCAGTTCTTC. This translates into CASSPGGPNNEQFF.

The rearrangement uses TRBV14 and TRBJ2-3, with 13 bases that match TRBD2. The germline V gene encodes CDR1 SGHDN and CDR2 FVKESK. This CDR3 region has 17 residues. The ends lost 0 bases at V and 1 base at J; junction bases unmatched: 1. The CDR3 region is CASSQEGLAGGTDTQYF. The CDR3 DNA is TGTGCCAGCAGCCAAGAAGGACTAGCGGGAGGCACAGATACGCAGTATTTT.

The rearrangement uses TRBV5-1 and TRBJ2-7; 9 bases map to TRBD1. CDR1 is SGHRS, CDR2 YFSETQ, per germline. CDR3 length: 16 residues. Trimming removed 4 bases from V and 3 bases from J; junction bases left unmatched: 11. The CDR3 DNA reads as TGCGCCAGCAGCCTGACCTCCGGGACAGGGCTCTACGAGCAGTACTTC. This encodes CASSLTSGTGLYEQYF.

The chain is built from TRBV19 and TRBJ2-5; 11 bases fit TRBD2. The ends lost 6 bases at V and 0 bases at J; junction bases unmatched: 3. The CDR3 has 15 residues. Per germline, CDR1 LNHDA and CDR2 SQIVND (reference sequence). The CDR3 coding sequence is TGTGCCAGTAGCTGGACTAGCGGGTACCAAGAGACCCAGTACTTC. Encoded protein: CASSWTSGYQETQYF.

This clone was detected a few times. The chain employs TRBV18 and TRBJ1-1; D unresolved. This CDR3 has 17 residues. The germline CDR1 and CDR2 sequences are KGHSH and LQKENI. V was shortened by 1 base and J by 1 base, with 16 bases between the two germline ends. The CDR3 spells CASSPLERSQQNTEAFF. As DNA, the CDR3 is TGTGCCAGCTCACCACTCGAGAGGTCGCAACAGAACACTGAAGCTTTCTTT.

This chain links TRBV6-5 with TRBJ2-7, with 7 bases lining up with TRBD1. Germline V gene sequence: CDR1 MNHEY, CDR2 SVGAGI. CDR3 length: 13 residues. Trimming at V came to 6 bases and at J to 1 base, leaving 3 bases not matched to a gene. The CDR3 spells CASSPGGSYEQYF. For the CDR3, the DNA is TGTGCCAGCAGCCCAGGGGGATCCTACGAGCAGTACTTC.

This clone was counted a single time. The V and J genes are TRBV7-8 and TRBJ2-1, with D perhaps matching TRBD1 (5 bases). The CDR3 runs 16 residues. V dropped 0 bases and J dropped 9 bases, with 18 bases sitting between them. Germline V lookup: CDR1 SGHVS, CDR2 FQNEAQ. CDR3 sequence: CASSLAQGNEPSEQFF. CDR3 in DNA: TGTGCCAGCAGCTTAGCGCAGGGTAACGAACCTAGTGAGCAGTTCTTC.

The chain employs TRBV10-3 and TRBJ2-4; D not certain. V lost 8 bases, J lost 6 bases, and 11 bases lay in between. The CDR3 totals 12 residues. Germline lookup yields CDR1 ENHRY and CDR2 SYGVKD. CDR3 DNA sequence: TGTGCCATCTCAGGTTCCGGAAACATTCAGTACTTC. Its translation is CAISGSGNIQYF.

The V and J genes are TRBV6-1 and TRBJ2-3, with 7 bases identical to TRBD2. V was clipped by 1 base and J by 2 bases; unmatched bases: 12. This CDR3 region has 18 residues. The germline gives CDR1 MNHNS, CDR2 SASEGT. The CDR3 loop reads CASSEDPQWGGYTDTQYF. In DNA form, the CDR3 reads TGTGCCAGCAGTGAAGACCCGCAATGGGGGGGTTACACAGATACGCAGTATTTT.

This chain's CDR3 is CAWTRDRDYGYTF. DNA for the CDR3: TGTGCCTGGACCCGGGACAGGGACTATGGCTACACCTTC. The chain employs TRBV30 and TRBJ1-2; 9 bases map to TRBD1. The germline gives CDR1 GTSNPN, CDR2 SVGIG (reference sequence). With 4 bases clipped from V and 3 bases from J, the junction kept 3 bases outside the gene matches. The CDR3 has 13 residues.

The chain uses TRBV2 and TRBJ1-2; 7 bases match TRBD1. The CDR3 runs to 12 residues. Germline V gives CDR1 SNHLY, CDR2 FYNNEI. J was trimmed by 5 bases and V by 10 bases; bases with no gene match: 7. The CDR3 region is CATAGTDYGYTF. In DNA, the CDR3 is TGTGCCACCGCCGGGACAGATTATGGCTACACCTTC.

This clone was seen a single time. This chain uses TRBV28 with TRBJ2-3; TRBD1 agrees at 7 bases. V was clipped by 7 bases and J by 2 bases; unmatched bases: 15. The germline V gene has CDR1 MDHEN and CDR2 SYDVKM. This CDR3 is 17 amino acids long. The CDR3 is CASNFGPTGRNTDTQYF. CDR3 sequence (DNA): TGTGCCAGCAACTTTGGTCCGACAGGGCGGAACACAGATACGCAGTATTTT.

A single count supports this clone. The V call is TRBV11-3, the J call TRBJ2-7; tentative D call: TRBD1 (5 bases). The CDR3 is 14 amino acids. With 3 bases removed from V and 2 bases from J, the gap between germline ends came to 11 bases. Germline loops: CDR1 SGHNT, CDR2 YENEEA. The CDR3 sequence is CASSFSRATYEQYF. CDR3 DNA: TGTGCCAGCAGCTTCAGCAGGGCAACCTACGAGCAGTACTTC.

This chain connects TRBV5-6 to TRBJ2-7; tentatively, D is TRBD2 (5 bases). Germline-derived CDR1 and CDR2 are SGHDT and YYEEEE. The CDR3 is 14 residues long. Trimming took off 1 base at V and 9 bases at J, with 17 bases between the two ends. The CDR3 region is CASSLLLGFGRQYF. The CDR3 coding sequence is TGTGCCAGCAGCTTGCTACTTGGGTTTGGGAGGCAGTACTTC.

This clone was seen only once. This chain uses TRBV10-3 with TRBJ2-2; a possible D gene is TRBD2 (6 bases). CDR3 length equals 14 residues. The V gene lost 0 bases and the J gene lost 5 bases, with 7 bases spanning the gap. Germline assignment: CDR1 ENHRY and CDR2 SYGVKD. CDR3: CAISESGGTGELFF. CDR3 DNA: TGTGCCATCAGTGAGTCCGGGGGTACCGGGGAGCTGTTTTTT.

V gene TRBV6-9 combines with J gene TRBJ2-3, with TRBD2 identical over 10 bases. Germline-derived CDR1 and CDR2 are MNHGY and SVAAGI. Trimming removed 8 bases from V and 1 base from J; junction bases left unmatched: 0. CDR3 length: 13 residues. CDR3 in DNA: TGTGCCAGCGGGACTAGCGGCACAGATACGCAGTATTTT. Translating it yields CASGTSGTDTQYF.

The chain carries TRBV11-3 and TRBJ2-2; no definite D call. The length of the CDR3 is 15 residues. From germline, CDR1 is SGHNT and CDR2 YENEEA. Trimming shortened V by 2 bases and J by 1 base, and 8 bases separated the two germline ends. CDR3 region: CASSLNSGNTGELFF. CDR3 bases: TGTGCCAGCAGCTTAAATTCAGGGAACACCGGGGAGCTGTTTTTT.

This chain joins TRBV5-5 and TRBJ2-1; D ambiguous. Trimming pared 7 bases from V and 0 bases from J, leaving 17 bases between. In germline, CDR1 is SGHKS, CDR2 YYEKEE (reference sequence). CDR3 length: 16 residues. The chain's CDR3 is CASPPSGTPSYNEQFF. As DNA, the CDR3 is TGTGCCAGCCCCCCCTCGGGTACCCCCTCCTACAATGAGCAGTTCTTC. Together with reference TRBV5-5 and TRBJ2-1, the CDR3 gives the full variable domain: DAGVTQSPTHLIKTRGQQVTLRCSPISGHKSVSWYQQVLGQGPQFIFQYYEKEERGRGNFPDRFSARQFPNYSSELNVNALLLGDSALYLCASPPSGTPSYNEQFFGPGTRLTVL.

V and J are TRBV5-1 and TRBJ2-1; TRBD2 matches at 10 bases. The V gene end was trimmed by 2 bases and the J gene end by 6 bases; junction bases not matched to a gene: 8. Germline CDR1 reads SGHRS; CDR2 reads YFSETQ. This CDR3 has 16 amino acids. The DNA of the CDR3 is TGCGCCAGCAGCTTAATGACGGGACTAGCGCGCAATGAGCAGTTCTTC. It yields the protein CASSLMTGLARNEQFF.

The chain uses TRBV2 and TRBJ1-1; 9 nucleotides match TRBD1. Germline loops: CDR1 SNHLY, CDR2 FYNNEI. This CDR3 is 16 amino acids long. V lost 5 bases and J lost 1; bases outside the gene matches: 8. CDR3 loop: CASSPLRGQGNTEAFF. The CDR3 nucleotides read TGTGCCAGCAGTCCCCTCCGGGGACAGGGGAACACTGAAGCTTTCTTT. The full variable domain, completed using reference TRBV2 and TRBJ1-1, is EPEVTQTPSHQVTQMGQEVILRCVPISNHLYFYWYRQILGQKVEFLVSFYNNEISEKSEIFDDQFSVERPDGSNFTLKIRSTKLEDSAMYFCASSPLRGQGNTEAFFGQGTRLTVV.

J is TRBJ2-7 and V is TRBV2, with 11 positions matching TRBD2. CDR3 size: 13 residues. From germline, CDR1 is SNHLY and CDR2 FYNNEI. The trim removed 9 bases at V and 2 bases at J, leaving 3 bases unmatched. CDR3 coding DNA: TGTGCCAGTTTACTAGCGGGAGCCTACGAGCAGTACTTC. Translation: CASLLAGAYEQYF.

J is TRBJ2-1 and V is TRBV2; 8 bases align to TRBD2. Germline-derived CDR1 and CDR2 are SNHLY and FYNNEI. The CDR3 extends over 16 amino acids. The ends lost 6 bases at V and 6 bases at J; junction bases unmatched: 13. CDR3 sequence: CASSPLTGGAGNEQFF. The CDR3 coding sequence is TGTGCCAGCAGCCCCCTGACCGGGGGGGCGGGCAATGAGCAGTTCTTC.

The CDR3: CASSLVPGQTYEQYF. The CDR3, as DNA: TGTGCCAGCAGCTTAGTCCCAGGGCAAACCTACGAGCAGTACTTC. The rearrangement joins TRBV11-3 to TRBJ2-7; TRBD1 might be the D (5 bases). From germline, CDR1 is SGHNT and CDR2 YENEEA. This CDR3 is 15 amino acids long. Between the trimmed V and J ends, which lost 1 base and 2 bases, there was a span of 12 bases.

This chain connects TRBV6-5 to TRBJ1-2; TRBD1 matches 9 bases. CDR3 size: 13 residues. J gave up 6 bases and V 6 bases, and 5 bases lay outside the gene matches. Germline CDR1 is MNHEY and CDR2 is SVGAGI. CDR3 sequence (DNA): TGTGCCAGCAGATTAACAGGGGGCAATGGCTACACCTTC. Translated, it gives CASRLTGGNGYTF.

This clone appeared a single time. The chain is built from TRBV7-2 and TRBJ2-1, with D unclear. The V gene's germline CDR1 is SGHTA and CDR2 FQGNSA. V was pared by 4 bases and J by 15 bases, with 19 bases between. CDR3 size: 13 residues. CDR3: CASSYEVGLETFF. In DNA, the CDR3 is TGTGCCAGCAGCTACGAAGTGGGCCTTGAGACGTTCTTC.

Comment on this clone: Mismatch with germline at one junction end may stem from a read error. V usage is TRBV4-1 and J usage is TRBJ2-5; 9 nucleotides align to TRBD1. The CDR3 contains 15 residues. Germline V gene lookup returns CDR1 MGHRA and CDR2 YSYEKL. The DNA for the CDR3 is TGCGCCAGCACCCAAGTTCCGACAGGGGGGCAGACCCAGTACTTC. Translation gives CASTQVPTGGQTQYF.

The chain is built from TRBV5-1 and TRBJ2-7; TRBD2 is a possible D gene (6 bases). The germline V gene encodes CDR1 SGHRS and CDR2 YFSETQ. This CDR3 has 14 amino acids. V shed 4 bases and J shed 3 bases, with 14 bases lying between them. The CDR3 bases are TGCGCCAGCAGCGGCGGGACTGCTGGCTACGAGCAGTACTTC. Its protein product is CASSGGTAGYEQYF.

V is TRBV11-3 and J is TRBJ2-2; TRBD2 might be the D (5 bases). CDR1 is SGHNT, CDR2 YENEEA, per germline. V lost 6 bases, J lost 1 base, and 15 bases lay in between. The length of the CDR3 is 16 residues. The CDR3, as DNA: TGTGCCAGCAGTCCCCAGGCGGGCGGGAACACCGGGGAGCTGTTTTTT. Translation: CASSPQAGGNTGELFF.

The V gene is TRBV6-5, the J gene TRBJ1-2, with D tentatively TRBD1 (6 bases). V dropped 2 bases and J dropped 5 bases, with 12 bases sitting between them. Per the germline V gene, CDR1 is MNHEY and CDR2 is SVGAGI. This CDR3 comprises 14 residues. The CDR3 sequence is CASSYTGGAYGYTF. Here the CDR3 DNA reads TGTGCCAGCAGTTACACCGGGGGGGCGTATGGCTACACCTTC.